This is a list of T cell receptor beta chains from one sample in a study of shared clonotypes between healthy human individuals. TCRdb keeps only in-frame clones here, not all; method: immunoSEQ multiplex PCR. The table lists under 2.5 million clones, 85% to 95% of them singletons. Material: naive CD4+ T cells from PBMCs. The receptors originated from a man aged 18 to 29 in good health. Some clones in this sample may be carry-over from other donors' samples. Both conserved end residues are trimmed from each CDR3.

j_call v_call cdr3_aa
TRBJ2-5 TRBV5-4 ASNAGQTQETQY
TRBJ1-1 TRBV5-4 ASSLGGDRGRSEAF
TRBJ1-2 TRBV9 ASSVDGGDGYT
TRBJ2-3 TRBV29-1 SVDKPLAPDTQY
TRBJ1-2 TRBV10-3 AISGQGSLGYT
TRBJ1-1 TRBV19 ASSTRQMNTEAF
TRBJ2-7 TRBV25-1 ASSHPGQLYEQY
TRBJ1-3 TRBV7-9 ASSLGVSGNTIY
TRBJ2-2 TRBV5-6 ASSPDRGRPTGELF
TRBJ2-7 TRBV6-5 ASRYTGTGLYEQY
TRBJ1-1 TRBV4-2 ASSQTPRSEAF
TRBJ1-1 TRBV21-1 ASSKGADMNTEAF
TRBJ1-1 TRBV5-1 ASSLGRTTEAF
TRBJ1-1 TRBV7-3 ASSLTLTGTEGSEAF
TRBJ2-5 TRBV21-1 ASSLLAGQKETQY
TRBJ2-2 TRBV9 ASSRGQGETGELF
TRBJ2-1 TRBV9 ASSVLRTSGAFNEQF
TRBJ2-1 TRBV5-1 ASSLVTQGLNEQF
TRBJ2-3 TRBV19 ASSQLAGVADTQY
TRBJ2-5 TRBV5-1 ASSLSVGVETQY
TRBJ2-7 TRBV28 ASSLTLTRYEQY
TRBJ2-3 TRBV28 ASSSNKGSYTDTQY
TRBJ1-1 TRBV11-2 ASSSGLRGAF
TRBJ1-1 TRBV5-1 ASSGFQGSENTEAF
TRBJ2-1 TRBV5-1 ASSWTSGSINEQF
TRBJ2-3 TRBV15 ATRDFPTDTQY
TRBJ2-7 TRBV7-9 ASSILRAPYEQY
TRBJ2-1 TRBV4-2 ASSHDRGNYNEQF
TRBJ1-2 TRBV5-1 ASSLEQYGYT
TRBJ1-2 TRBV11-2 ASSPITNYGYT
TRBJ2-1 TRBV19 ASSVDRGFSYNEQF
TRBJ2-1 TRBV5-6 ASSLAGTSGYNEQF
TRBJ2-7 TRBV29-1 SVRGSYEQY
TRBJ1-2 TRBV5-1 ASSLGPENYGYT
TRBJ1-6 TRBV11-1 ASSDSPGQGNSPLH
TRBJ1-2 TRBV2 ASSGQGLNYGYT
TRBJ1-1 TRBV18 ASSPLGTGVTEAF
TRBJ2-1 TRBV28 ASSLGNEQF
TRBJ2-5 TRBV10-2 ASSEPQGALQETQY
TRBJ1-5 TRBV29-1 SVGQGNNQPQH
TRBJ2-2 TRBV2 ASSVSRANTGELF
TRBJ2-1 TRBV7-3 ASSLTLSGPHNEQF